This is a list of T cell receptor beta chains from one sample in a study of cytomegalovirus exposure and HLA in healthy donors. TCRdb's copy holds only in-frame clones and misses some; the assay was immunoSEQ multiplex PCR. In total, the table holds approximately 110,000 clones. Sequencing was done on a sample of PBMCs. The receptors shown here come from a man between 45 and 60 years old in good health and CMV-seronegative. Each CDR3 is given with its conserved first and last residue. Fields, in order: V gene, J gene, D gene, CDR3 protein, CDR3 DNA. The D gene is left open where the match is weak.

>TRBV18|TRBJ1-1|NA
CASSPLRTEQTEAFF
TGTGCCAGCTCACCTCTAAGAACAGAACAGACTGAAGCTTTCTTT
>TRBV4-3|TRBJ2-7|TRBD1
CASSHLAQGAYEQYF
TGCGCCAGCAGCCACCTCGCCCAGGGGGCCTACGAGCAGTACTTC
>TRBV19|TRBJ2-2|TRBD2
CASIEGRAGELFF
TGTGCCAGTATAGAGGGGAGGGCCGGGGAGCTGTTTTTT
>TRBV6-6|TRBJ2-7|NA
CASRPDHYDSREQYF
TGTGCCAGCAGACCCGACCACTACGACAGCCGGGAGCAGTACTTC
>TRBV19|TRBJ1-2|TRBD1
CASSLTTGGASGYTF
TGTGCCAGTAGTCTCACGACAGGGGGCGCTTCTGGCTACACCTTC
>TRBV14|TRBJ1-2|NA
CASSQSAQAYGYTF
TGTGCCAGCAGCCAATCCGCGCAGGCCTATGGCTACACCTTC
>TRBV27|TRBJ1-5|NA
CASSSRGALGNQPQHF
TGTGCCAGCAGTTCCCGGGGAGCATTAGGCAATCAGCCCCAGCATTTT
>TRBV6-5|TRBJ2-7|TRBD2
CASRVGLAGSYEQYF
TGTGCCAGCAGGGTGGGACTAGCGGGATCCTACGAGCAGTACTTC
>TRBV18|TRBJ2-3|NA
CASSPITGRDTDTQYF
TGTGCCAGCTCACCTATCACAGGGAGGGACACAGATACGCAGTATTTT
>TRBV18|TRBJ1-2|NA
CASSPGPPYGYTF
TGTGCCAGCTCACCTGGGCCGCCCTATGGCTACACCTTC
>TRBV27|TRBJ1-5|NA
CASSILGAGDSQPQHF
TGTGCCAGCAGTATTCTTGGGGCGGGGGATAGTCAGCCCCAGCATTTT
>TRBV27|TRBJ2-7|TRBD2
CASSSAPGLAGELGRREQYF
TGTGCCAGCAGTTCGGCCCCGGGACTAGCGGGAGAACTGGGGCGACGCGAGCAGTACTTC
>TRBV25-1|TRBJ1-5|NA
CASSGRGYSNQPQHF
TGTGCCAGCAGTGGTAGGGGGTATAGCAATCAGCCCCAGCATTTT
>TRBV5-1|TRBJ1-1|NA
CASSPGGEMNTEAFF
TGCGCCAGCAGCCCCGGAGGGGAAATGAACACTGAAGCTTTCTTT
>TRBV19|TRBJ2-7|TRBD1
CASSIDGPGTATYEQYF
TGTGCCAGTAGTATAGATGGCCCCGGGACAGCCACCTACGAGCAGTACTTC
>TRBV7-3|TRBJ2-3|TRBD2
CASSLALAGAGDTQYF
TGTGCCAGCAGCCTAGCCCTAGCGGGAGCGGGAGATACGCAGTATTTT
>TRBV4-3|TRBJ2-7|TRBD2
CASSQGASGGSSYEQYF
TGCGCCAGCAGCCAAGGGGCTAGCGGGGGCTCATCCTACGAGCAGTACTTC
>TRBV5-1|TRBJ1-4|NA
CASSLGTATGGLFF
TGCGCCAGCAGCTTGGGGACAGCTACAGGCGGACTGTTTTTT
>TRBV10-1|TRBJ2-7|TRBD2
CASSPYRGGGGNLGSYEQYF
TGCGCCAGCAGCCCCTATCGTGGTGGCGGGGGGAACCTCGGATCCTACGAGCAGTACTTC
>TRBV5-1|TRBJ2-3|TRBD2
CASSPSGFTDTQYF
TGCGCCAGCAGCCCTAGCGGCTTCACAGATACGCAGTATTTT
>TRBV19|TRBJ1-5|TRBD1
CASSLGQGNQPQHF
TGTGCCAGTAGTTTGGGACAGGGGAATCAGCCCCAGCATTTT
>TRBV5-1|TRBJ2-1|NA
CASSLSTGLFEQFF
TGCGCCAGCAGCTTGAGTACGGGACTTTTTGAGCAGTTCTTC